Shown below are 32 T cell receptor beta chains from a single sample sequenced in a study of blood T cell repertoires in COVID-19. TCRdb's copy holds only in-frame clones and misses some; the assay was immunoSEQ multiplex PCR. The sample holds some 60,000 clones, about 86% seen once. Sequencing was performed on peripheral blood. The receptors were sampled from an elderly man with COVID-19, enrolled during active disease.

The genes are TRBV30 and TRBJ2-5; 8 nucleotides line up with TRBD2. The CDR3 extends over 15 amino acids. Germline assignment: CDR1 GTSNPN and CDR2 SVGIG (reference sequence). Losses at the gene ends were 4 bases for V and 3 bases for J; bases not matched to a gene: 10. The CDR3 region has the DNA TGTGCCTGGATCTCACGGGGGGGGGTGAAAGAGACCCAGTACTTC. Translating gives CAWISRGGVKETQYF.

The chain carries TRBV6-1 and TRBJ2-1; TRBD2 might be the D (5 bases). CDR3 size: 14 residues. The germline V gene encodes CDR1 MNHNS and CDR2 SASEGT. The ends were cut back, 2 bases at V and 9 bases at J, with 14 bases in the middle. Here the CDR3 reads CASSELRGIGEQFF. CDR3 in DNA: TGTGCCAGCAGTGAACTTCGGGGTATCGGTGAGCAGTTCTTC.

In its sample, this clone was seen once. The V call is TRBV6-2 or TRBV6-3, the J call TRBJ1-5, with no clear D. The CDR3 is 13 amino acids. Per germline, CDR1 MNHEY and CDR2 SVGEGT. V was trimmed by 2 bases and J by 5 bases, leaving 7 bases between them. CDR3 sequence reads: CASSYQADQPQHF. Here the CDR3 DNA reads TGTGCCAGCAGTTACCAAGCCGATCAGCCCCAGCATTTT.

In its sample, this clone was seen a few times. This chain's CDR3 is CASSIPRGRELHF. The CDR3 coding sequence is TGTGCCAGTAGTATCCCGAGGGGCCGGGAGTTGCATTTT. The chain couples TRBV19 to TRBJ1-5, with a tentative D call TRBD1 (5 bases). The germline V and J ends were trimmed by 3 bases and 15 bases, with 18 bases remaining between them. Germline CDR1 reads LNHDA; CDR2 reads SQIVND (reference sequence). The CDR3 is made up of 13 amino acids.

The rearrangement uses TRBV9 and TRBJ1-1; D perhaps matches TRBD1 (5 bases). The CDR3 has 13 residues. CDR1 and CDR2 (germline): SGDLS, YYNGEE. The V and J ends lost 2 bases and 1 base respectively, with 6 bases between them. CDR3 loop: CASSVGPNTEAFF. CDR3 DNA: TGTGCCAGCAGCGTGGGGCCGAACACTGAAGCTTTCTTT.

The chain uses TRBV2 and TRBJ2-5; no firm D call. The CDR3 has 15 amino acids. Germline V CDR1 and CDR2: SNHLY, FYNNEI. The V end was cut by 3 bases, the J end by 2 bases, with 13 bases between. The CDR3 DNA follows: TGTGCCAGCAGTGACTCGCGAGGAGTACAAGAGACCCAGTACTTC. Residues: CASSDSRGVQETQYF.

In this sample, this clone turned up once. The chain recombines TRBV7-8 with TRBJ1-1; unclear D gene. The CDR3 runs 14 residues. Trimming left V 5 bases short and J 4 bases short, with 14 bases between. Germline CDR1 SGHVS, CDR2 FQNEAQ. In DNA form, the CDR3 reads TGTGCCAGCAGCCAACTACAATCCGCCACTGAAGCTTTCTTT. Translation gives CASSQLQSATEAFF. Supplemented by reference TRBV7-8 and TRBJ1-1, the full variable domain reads GAGVSQSPRYKVAKRGQDVALRCDPISGHVSLFWYQQALGQGPEFLTYFQNEAQLDKSGLPSDRFFAERPEGSVSTLKIQRTQQEDSAVYLCASSQLQSATEAFFGQGTRLTVV.

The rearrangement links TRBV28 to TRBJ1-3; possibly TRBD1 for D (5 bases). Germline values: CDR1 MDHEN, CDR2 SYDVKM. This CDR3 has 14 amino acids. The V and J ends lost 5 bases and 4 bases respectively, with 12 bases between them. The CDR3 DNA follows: TGTGCCAGCAGTGGGGGGGTTAAAGGAAACACCATATATTTT. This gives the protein CASSGGVKGNTIYF.

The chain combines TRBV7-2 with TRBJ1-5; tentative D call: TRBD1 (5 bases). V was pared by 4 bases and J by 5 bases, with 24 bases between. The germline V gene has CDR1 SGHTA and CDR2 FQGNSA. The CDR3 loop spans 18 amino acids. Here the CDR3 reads CASSWAGAGQGRHQPQHF. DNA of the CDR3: TGTGCCAGCAGCTGGGCTGGAGCAGGGCAGGGTCGGCATCAGCCCCAGCATTTT.

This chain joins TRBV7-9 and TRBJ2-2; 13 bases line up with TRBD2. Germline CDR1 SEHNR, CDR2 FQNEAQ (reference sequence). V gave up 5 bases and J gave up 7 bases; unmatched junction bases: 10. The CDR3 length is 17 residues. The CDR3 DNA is TGTGCCAGCAGCCCCAAACTAGCGGGAGGGCCTATCGGGGAGCTGTTTTTT. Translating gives CASSPKLAGGPIGELFF.

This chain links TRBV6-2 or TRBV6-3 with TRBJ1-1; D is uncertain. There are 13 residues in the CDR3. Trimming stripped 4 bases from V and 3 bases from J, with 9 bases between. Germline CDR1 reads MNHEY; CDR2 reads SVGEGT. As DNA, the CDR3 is TGTGCCAGCAGTTTTATTGTCTACACTGAAGCTTTCTTT. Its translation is CASSFIVYTEAFF.

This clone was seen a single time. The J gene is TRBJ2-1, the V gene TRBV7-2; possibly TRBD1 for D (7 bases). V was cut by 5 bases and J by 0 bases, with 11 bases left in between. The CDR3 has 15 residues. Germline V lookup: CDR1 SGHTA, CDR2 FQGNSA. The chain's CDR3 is CASSPQGGSYNEQFF. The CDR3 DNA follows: TGTGCCAGCAGCCCCCAGGGGGGCTCCTACAATGAGCAGTTCTTC.

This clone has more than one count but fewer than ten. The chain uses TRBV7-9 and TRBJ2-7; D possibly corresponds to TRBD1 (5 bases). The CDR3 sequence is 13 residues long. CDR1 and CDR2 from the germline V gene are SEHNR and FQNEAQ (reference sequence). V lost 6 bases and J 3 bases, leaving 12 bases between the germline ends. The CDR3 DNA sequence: TGTGCCAGCAGTCCTGACAGTGACTACGAGCAGTACTTC. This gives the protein CASSPDSDYEQYF. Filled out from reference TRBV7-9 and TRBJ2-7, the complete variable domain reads DTGVSQNPRHKITKRGQNVTFRCDPISEHNRLYWYRQTLGQGPEFLTYFQNEAQLEKSRLLSDRFSAERPKGSFSTLEIQRTEQGDSAMYLCASSPDSDYEQYFGPGTRLTVT.

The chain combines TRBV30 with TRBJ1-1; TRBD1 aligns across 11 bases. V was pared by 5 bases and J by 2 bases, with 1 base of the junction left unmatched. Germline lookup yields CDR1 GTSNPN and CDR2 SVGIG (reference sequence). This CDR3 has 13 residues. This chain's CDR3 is CAWGQGANTEAFF. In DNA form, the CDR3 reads TGTGCCTGGGGACAGGGGGCAAACACTGAAGCTTTCTTT.

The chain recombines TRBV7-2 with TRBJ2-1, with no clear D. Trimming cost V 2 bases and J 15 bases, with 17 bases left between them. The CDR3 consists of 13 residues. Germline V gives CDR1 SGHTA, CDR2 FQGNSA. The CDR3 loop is CASSLYRSSMRFF. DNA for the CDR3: TGTGCCAGCAGCTTATACCGGTCCTCAATGCGGTTCTTC.

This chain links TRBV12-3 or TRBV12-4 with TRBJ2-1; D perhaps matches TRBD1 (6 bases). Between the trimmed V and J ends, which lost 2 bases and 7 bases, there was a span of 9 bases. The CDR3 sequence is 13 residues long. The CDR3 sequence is CASSLKRGNEQFF. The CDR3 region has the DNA TGTGCCAGCAGTTTAAAGAGGGGGAATGAGCAGTTCTTC.

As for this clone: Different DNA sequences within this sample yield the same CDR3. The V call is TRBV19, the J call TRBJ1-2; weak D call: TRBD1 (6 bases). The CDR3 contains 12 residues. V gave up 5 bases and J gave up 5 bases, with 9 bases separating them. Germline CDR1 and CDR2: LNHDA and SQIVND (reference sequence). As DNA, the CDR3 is TGTGCCAGTAGTGAGGGGGAGTATGGCTACACCTTC. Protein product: CASSEGEYGYTF.

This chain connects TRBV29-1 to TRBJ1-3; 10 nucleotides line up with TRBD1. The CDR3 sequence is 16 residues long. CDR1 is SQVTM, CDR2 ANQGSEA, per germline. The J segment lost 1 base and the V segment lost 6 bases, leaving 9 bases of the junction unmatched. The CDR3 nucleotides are TGCAGCGTCGTCAGTCCGGGACAGGGGTCTGGAAACACCATATATTTT. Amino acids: CSVVSPGQGSGNTIYF.

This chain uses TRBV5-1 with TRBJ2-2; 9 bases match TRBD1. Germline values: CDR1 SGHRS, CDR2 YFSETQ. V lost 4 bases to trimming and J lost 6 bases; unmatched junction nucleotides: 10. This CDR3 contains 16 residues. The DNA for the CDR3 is TGCGCCAGCAGCCAAACCGGGACAGGGTTTTCCGGGGAGCTGTTTTTT. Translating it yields CASSQTGTGFSGELFF. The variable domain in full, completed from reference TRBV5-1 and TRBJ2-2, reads KAGVTQTPRYLIKTRGQQVTLSCSPISGHRSVSWYQQTPGQGLQFLFEYFSETQRNKGNFPGRFSGRQFSNSRSEMNVSTLELGDSALYLCASSQTGTGFSGELFFGEGSRLTVL.

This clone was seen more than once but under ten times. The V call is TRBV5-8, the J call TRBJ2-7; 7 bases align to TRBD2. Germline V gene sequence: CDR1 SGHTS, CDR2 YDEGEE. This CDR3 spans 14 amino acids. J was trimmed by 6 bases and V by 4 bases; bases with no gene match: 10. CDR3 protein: CASSLRGDQAEQYF. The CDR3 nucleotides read TGTGCCAGCAGCCTCCGGGGGGACCAGGCCGAGCAGTACTTC.

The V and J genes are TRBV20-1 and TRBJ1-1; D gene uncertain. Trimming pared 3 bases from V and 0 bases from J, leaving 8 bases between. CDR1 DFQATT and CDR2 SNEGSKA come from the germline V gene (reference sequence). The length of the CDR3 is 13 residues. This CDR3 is CSASGHVNTEAFF. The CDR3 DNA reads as TGCAGTGCTAGTGGGCATGTGAACACTGAAGCTTTCTTT.

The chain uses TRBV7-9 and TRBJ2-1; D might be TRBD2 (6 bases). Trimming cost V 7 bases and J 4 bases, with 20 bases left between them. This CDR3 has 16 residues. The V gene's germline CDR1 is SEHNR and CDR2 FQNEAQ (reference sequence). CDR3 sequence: CASTNLGGRRYNEQFF. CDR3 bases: TGTGCCAGCACCAACTTGGGTGGGAGGCGTTACAATGAGCAGTTCTTC. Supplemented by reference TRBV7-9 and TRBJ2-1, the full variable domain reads DTGVSQNPRHKITKRGQNVTFRCDPISEHNRLYWYRQTLGQGPEFLTYFQNEAQLEKSRLLSDRFSAERPKGSFSTLEIQRTEQGDSAMYLCASTNLGGRRYNEQFFGPGTRLTVL.

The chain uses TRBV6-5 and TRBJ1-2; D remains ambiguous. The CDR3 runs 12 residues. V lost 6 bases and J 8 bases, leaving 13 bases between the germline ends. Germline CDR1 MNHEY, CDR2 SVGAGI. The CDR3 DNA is TGTGCCAGCAGGCTCTCAGATTCGGGCTACACCTTC. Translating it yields CASRLSDSGYTF.

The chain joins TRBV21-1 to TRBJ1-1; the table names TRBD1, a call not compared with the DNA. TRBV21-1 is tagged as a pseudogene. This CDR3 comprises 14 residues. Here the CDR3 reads CASSKEGRGNEAFF. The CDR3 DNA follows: TGTGCCAGCAGCAAAGAGGGAAGGGGGAATGAAGCTTTCTTT.

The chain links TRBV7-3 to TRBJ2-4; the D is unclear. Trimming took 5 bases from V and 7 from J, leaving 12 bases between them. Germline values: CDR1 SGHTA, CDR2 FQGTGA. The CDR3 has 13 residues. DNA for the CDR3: TGTGCCAGCAGCCCCGACCACGGGAACATTCAGTACTTC. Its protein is CASSPDHGNIQYF.

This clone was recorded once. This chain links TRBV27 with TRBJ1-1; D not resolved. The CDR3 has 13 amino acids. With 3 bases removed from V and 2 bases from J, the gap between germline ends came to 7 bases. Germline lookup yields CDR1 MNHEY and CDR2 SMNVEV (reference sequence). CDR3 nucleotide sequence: TGTGCCAGCAGTTTGTCGAGAAACACTGAAGCTTTCTTT. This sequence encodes CASSLSRNTEAFF.

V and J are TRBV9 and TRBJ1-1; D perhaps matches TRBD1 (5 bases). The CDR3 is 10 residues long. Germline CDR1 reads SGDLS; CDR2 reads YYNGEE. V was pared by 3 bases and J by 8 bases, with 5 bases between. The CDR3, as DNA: TGTGCCAGCAGCGAGGGGGAAGCTTTCTTT. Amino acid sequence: CASSEGEAFF.

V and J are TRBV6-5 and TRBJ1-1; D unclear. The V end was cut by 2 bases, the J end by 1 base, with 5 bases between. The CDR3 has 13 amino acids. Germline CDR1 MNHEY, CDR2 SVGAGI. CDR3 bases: TGTGCCAGCAGTTACGCGAGGAACACTGAAGCTTTCTTT. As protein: CASSYARNTEAFF.

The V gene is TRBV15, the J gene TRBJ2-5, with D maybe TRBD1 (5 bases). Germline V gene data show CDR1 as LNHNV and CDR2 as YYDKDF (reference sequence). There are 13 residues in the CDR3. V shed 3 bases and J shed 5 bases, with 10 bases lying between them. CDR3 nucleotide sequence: TGTGCCACCAGCAGGGACAAGGCGGAGACCCAGTACTTC. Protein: CATSRDKAETQYF.

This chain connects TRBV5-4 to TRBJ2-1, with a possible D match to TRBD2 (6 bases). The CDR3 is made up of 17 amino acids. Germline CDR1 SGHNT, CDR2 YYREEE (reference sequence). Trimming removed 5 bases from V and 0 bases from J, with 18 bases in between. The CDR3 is CASSPGRPKSSYNEQFF. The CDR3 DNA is TGTGCCAGCAGTCCCGGGAGACCGAAGAGCTCCTACAATGAGCAGTTCTTC.

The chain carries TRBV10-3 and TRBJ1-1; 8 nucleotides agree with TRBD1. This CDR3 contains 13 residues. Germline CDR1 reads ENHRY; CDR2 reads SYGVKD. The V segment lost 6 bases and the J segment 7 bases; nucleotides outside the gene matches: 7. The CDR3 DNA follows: TGTGCCATCAGCCTACAGGGGGAAGGTGAAGCTTTCTTT. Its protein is CAISLQGEGEAFF.

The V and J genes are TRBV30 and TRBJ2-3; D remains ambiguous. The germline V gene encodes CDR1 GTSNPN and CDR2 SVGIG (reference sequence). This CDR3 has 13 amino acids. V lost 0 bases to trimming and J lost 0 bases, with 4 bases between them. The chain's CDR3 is CAWSVLSTDTQYF. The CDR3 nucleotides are TGTGCCTGGAGTGTACTGAGCACAGATACGCAGTATTTT.